Listed here are 7 T cell receptor beta chains from one sample, sequenced in a study of CD8 T cells in Susac syndrome. Random hexamers primed reverse transcription of about 0.45 to 1 ug RNA. TCRdb re-called the immunoSEQ multiplex PCR reads with MiXCR, one entry per CDR3 protein. The sample records some 140,000 distinct CDR3 sequences, over 80% being singletons. The material sequenced was CD8+ T cells from PBMCs. The receptors were gathered from a human donor with multiple sclerosis.

The chain links TRBV12-3 or TRBV12-4 to TRBJ1-4; 8 bases map to TRBD1. V was pared by 5 bases and J by 5 bases, with 4 bases of the junction left unmatched. The CDR3 contains 14 residues. This chain's CDR3 is CASSPGQGNEKLFF. The CDR3 DNA reads as TGTGCCAGCAGTCCAGGACAGGGCAATGAAAAACTGTTTTTT.

This sequence joins TRBV27 and TRBJ1-1; TRBD1 might be the D (6 bases). This CDR3 is built from 14 residues. The V end lost 5 bases, the J end lost 1 base, and 11 bases lay between the germline ends. Germline CDR1 MNHEY, CDR2 SMNVEV (reference sequence). CDR3 residues: CASSRRGQNTEAFF. CDR3 nucleotides: TGTGCCAGCAGTCGCAGGGGACAGAACACTGAAGCTTTCTTT.

This clonotype was seen only a few times. The gene calls are TRBV5-1 and TRBJ1-1, with D perhaps TRBD1 (5 bases). Deletions cut 3 bases from V and 1 base from J, with 16 bases between. CDR1 and CDR2 from the germline V gene are SGHRS and YFSETQ. The CDR3 is made up of 16 amino acids. CDR3: CASSYVGGIRNTEAFF. The CDR3 nucleotides are TGCGCCAGCAGCTACGTGGGGGGGATTCGGAACACTGAAGCTTTCTTT.

The sample holds one count of this clonotype. The chain combines TRBV19 with TRBJ2-1, with 7 bases matching TRBD2. The ends lost 3 bases at V and 6 bases at J; junction bases unmatched: 11. Germline assignment: CDR1 LNHDA and CDR2 SQIVND (reference sequence). CDR3 length equals 16 residues. DNA for the CDR3: TGTGCCAGTAGTATCGGGAGGCGGGACGATCCCAATGAGCAGTTCTTC. Translating gives CASSIGRRDDPNEQFF.

V gene TRBV25-1 combines with J gene TRBJ2-3, with 9 bases that match TRBD1. This CDR3 is 16 amino acids long. Germline loops: CDR1 MGHDK, CDR2 SYGVNS. The junction had 5 bases not matched to a gene; V was cut back by 2 bases and J by 2 bases. CDR3 nucleotides: TGTGCCAGCAGTGAAAGGGGACAGGGTTACACAGATACGCAGTATTTT. Its protein product is CASSERGQGYTDTQYF.

The V call is TRBV7-2, the J call TRBJ2-1, with TRBD1 identical over 8 bases. Looked up from germline, CDR1 is SGHTA and CDR2 is FQGNSA. V gave up 5 bases and J gave up 0 bases; unmatched junction bases: 6. The CDR3 spans 16 residues. The chain's CDR3 is CASSRPGQVSYNEQFF. DNA for the CDR3: TGTGCCAGCAGCAGACCGGGACAGGTCTCCTACAATGAGCAGTTCTTC.

The chain employs TRBV7-9 and TRBJ2-7; tentative D call: TRBD2 (5 bases). The CDR3 extends over 15 amino acids. The germline V and J ends were trimmed by 1 base and 7 bases, with 17 bases remaining between them. The germline gives CDR1 SEHNR, CDR2 FQNEAQ (reference sequence). This chain's CDR3 is CASSLGLVVSGEQYF. CDR3 bases: TGTGCCAGCAGCTTAGGATTGGTGGTCTCGGGGGAGCAGTACTTC.